The 21 T cell receptor beta chains below were found in one sample sequenced in a study of blood T cells in healthy people across ages. A second PCR, run for roughly 7 to 12 cycles, used a sample-barcoded 5' primer plus a J-beta primer mix. TCRdb reprocessed the 5' RACE reads via MiXCR and lists one record per CDR3 protein. In the table there are over a million distinct CDR3 sequences, 42% of which are singletons. The sequencing input was blood. The receptors here all came from a young woman in good health.

The chain links TRBV6-6 to TRBJ2-1, with TRBD1 identical over 12 bases. The CDR3 runs to 15 residues. The ends lost 8 bases at V and 6 bases at J; junction bases unmatched: 8. Per the germline V gene, CDR1 is MNHNY and CDR2 is SVGAGI (reference sequence). The CDR3: CASEGDRGRRNEQFF. CDR3 sequence (DNA): TGTGCCAGCGAGGGGGACAGGGGGCGACGCAATGAGCAGTTCTTC.

CDR3 residues: CASSSPMIDRGHPNEKLFF. CDR3 coding DNA: TGTGCCAGCAGTTCTCCTATGATCGACAGGGGCCATCCTAATGAAAAACTGTTTTTT. This rearrangement joins TRBV28 to TRBJ1-4; 8 bases map to TRBD1. V gave up 4 bases and J gave up 3 bases; unmatched junction bases: 16. Germline V gene data show CDR1 as MDHEN and CDR2 as SYDVKM. The CDR3 runs to 19 residues.

V and J are TRBV20-1 and TRBJ2-1; the D is unclear. Germline V gene sequence: CDR1 DFQATT, CDR2 SNEGSKA (reference sequence). The CDR3 length is 15 residues. With 3 bases removed from V and 0 bases from J, the gap between germline ends came to 12 bases. As DNA, the CDR3 is TGCAGTGCTAGGCGAACTGGATCCTCCTACAATGAGCAGTTCTTC. This gives the protein CSARRTGSSYNEQFF.

The gene calls are TRBV5-5 and TRBJ1-4; 7 bases are shared with TRBD1. The CDR3 loop spans 13 amino acids. CDR1 and CDR2 from the germline V gene are SGHKS and YYEKEE (reference sequence). After removal of 3 bases from V and 7 bases from J, the junction contained 3 bases not matched to a gene. CDR3 loop: CASSSAGGEKLFF. In nucleotides, the CDR3 is TGTGCCAGCAGCTCCGCAGGGGGTGAAAAACTGTTTTTT.

In this sample, this clonotype turned up a few times. This chain connects TRBV5-1 to TRBJ2-1; 11 bases align to TRBD2. From germline, CDR1 is SGHRS and CDR2 YFSETQ. The CDR3 runs to 14 residues. Trimming took 7 bases from V and 2 from J; bases not matched to a gene: 2. As DNA, the CDR3 is TGCGCCAGCCAACTAGCGGGAGCCTACAATGAGCAGTTCTTC. Translated, it gives CASQLAGAYNEQFF.

The rearrangement links TRBV7-9 to TRBJ2-5; 9 bases are shared with TRBD2. The trim removed 5 bases at V and 11 bases at J, leaving 15 bases unmatched. CDR1 is SEHNR and CDR2 is FQNEAQ in the germline V gene (reference sequence). This CDR3 region has 15 residues. Here the CDR3 reads CASSRPSGVYNEQYF. The CDR3 DNA reads as TGTGCCAGCAGCCGGCCTAGCGGGGTCTACAATGAGCAGTACTTC.

This clonotype was observed a handful of times. The chain couples TRBV6-1 to TRBJ2-3; TRBD2 agrees at 7 bases. V lost 2 bases to trimming and J lost 0 bases; unmatched junction nucleotides: 11. The CDR3 consists of 18 residues. Looked up from germline, CDR1 is MNHNS and CDR2 is SASEGT. CDR3 sequence (DNA): TGTGCCAGCAGTGAAAACGGACGGGGACTAACTAGCACAGATACGCAGTATTTT. Its translation is CASSENGRGLTSTDTQYF.

The chain is built from TRBV5-1 and TRBJ2-5, with TRBD2 identical over 11 bases. The CDR3 runs 15 residues. The V and J ends lost 4 bases and 3 bases, in that order; junction bases with no gene match: 5. Germline V lookup: CDR1 SGHRS, CDR2 YFSETQ. Here the CDR3 DNA reads TGCGCCAGCAGCACCGGGACTAGCGGCGAAGAGACCCAGTACTTC. It yields the protein CASSTGTSGEETQYF.

CDR3 loop: CATSDLGREPSGANVLTF. The CDR3 coding sequence is TGTGCCACCAGTGATTTAGGCAGGGAGCCCTCTGGGGCCAACGTCCTGACTTTC. This rearrangement joins TRBV24-1 to TRBJ2-6; D assignment may be TRBD1 or TRBD2 (5 bases each). Germline V lookup: CDR1 KGHDR, CDR2 SFDVKD. There are 18 residues in the CDR3. V gave up 1 base and J gave up 0 bases, with 12 bases separating them.

This chain connects TRBV7-9 to TRBJ1-2; unclear D gene. The V end was cut by 2 bases, the J end by 12 bases, with 13 bases between. The CDR3 is 12 residues long. Per germline, CDR1 SEHNR and CDR2 FQNEAQ (reference sequence). CDR3 sequence: CASSLLGSGDTF. CDR3 nucleotides: TGTGCCAGCAGCTTATTGGGGAGCGGGGACACCTTC.

The chain employs TRBV20-1 and TRBJ2-2; maybe TRBD1 (6 bases). The V end was cut by 3 bases, the J end by 7 bases, with 18 bases between. The germline V gene encodes CDR1 DFQATT and CDR2 SNEGSKA (reference sequence). CDR3 length: 15 amino acids. The DNA of the CDR3 is TGCAGTGCTAGGCCTTCGGGACAACCTTACGGGGAGCTGTTTTTT. It encodes CSARPSGQPYGELFF.

The gene calls are TRBV9 and TRBJ2-3, with D possibly matching TRBD2 (6 bases). The ends were cut back, 0 bases at V and 2 bases at J, with 13 bases in the middle. Germline loops: CDR1 SGDLS, CDR2 YYNGEE. This CDR3 comprises 16 residues. This CDR3 is CASSVAMAGITDTQYF. CDR3 nucleotide sequence: TGTGCCAGCAGCGTAGCTATGGCGGGAATCACAGATACGCAGTATTTT.

The chain has TRBV20-1 and TRBJ2-1; D is unresolved. The CDR3 contains 12 residues. The germline V gene has CDR1 DFQATT and CDR2 SNEGSKA (reference sequence). V shed 3 bases and J shed 6 bases, with 9 bases lying between them. The CDR3 here is CSASEAGNEQFF. CDR3 nucleotides: TGCAGTGCTAGTGAGGCTGGCAATGAGCAGTTCTTC.

In this sample, this clonotype turned up a few times. The rearrangement uses TRBV7-2 and TRBJ1-2, with D uncertain. Trimming stripped 2 bases from V and 8 bases from J, with 9 bases between. Germline assignment: CDR1 SGHTA and CDR2 FQGNSA. This CDR3 spans 12 amino acids. CDR3 sequence: CASSLLAAGYTF. As DNA, the CDR3 is TGTGCCAGCAGCTTACTGGCTGCAGGCTACACCTTC.

The chain combines TRBV20-1 with TRBJ2-3; D call uncertain. The ends were cut back, 5 bases at V and 6 bases at J, with 9 bases in the middle. The CDR3 runs 11 residues. CDR1 and CDR2 (germline): DFQATT, SNEGSKA (reference sequence). Here the CDR3 DNA reads TGCAGTGCTCTAAAGCAGGATACGCAGTATTTT. The encoded protein is CSALKQDTQYF.

V gene TRBV7-8 combines with J gene TRBJ2-7, with 9 bases identical to TRBD1. V gave up 5 bases and J gave up 3 bases; unmatched junction bases: 8. CDR1 is SGHVS and CDR2 is FQNEAQ in the germline V gene. The length of the CDR3 is 15 residues. The CDR3 bases are TGTGCCAGCAGCACAGGGGGCAGGGTGGGCTACGAGCAGTACTTC. Its translation: CASSTGGRVGYEQYF.

CDR3 sequence: CASRPPPSRFSGGELFF. As DNA, the CDR3 is TGTGCCAGCAGGCCACCGCCCTCCCGCTTCAGTGGCGGGGAGCTGTTTTTT. The genes are TRBV25-1 and TRBJ2-2; no reliable D call. The CDR3 is 17 residues long. V was trimmed by 6 bases and J by 7 bases, leaving 24 bases between them. Per germline, CDR1 MGHDK and CDR2 SYGVNS.

This clonotype was found a few times. The V gene is TRBV7-9, the J gene TRBJ2-5, with TRBD1 as a possible D gene (6 bases). The CDR3 is 14 amino acids. The V gene's germline CDR1 is SEHNR and CDR2 FQNEAQ (reference sequence). Trimming took 6 bases from V and 4 from J, leaving 15 bases between them. The CDR3 nucleotides are TGTGCCAGCAGGGGCCAGTTGGGGGCAGAGACCCAGTACTTC. It specifies CASRGQLGAETQYF.

The gene calls are TRBV24-1 and TRBJ2-2; TRBD1 agrees at 11 bases. Germline V gene data show CDR1 as KGHDR and CDR2 as SFDVKD. There are 15 residues in the CDR3. J gave up 8 bases and V 7 bases, and 8 bases lay outside the gene matches. The CDR3 protein is CATSQLGQGAGELFF. The CDR3 nucleotides are TGTGCCACCAGCCAACTAGGACAGGGGGCTGGGGAGCTGTTTTTT.

This clonotype showed up just a few times. J is TRBJ2-1 and V is TRBV12-3 or TRBV12-4, with D unclear. V was pared by 5 bases and J by 5 bases, with 13 bases between. CDR3 length: 14 residues. The CDR3 bases are TGTGCCAGCAGTCTCCGACACGGTAACAATGAGCAGTTCTTC. Its protein product is CASSLRHGNNEQFF.

The CDR3 DNA reads TGTGCCAGCAGCTTAGTGACAGGGGGAGGTGATCAGCCCCAGCATTTT. This gives the protein CASSLVTGGGDQPQHF. The chain has TRBV7-2 and TRBJ1-5; 9 bases fit TRBD1. The CDR3 has 16 residues. CDR1 is SGHTA and CDR2 is FQGNSA in the germline V gene. V lost 1 base, J lost 5 bases, and 6 bases stayed unmatched.